What follows are 18 T cell receptor beta chains derived from one specimen sequenced in a study of cytomegalovirus exposure and HLA in healthy donors. With 60 Vbeta and 13 Jbeta primers, the PCR was carried out. Sequencing used immunoSEQ multiplex PCR; TCRdb keeps in-frame clones, though not all of them. This sample has roughly 190,000 clones, with 75% to 85% found just once. The sample taken for sequencing was PBMCs. The origin of the receptors is a girl aged 5-17 years in good health and CMV-seropositive.

This clone is a singleton in its sample. This chain connects TRBV11-2 to TRBJ2-7, with TRBD1 matching over 9 bases. Trimming cost V 0 bases and J 6 bases; bases outside gene matches: 6. The V gene's germline CDR1 is SGHAT and CDR2 FQNNGV. The CDR3 has 15 residues. CDR3 residues: CASSLDRTGAGEQYF. The CDR3 DNA follows: TGTGCCAGCAGCTTAGATCGGACAGGGGCGGGCGAGCAGTACTTC.

The J gene is TRBJ2-7, the V gene TRBV6-6; 8 nucleotides match TRBD1. Per the germline V gene, CDR1 is MNHNY and CDR2 is SVGAGI (reference sequence). The V gene end was trimmed by 6 bases and the J gene end by 2 bases; junction bases not matched to a gene: 9. The CDR3 contains 15 residues. This chain's CDR3 is CASSLSTGVAYEQYF. The CDR3 DNA sequence: TGTGCCAGCAGCCTATCGACAGGGGTGGCCTACGAGCAGTACTTC.

The chain carries TRBV14 and TRBJ1-1; possibly TRBD1 for D (6 bases). The CDR3 has 15 residues. Deletions cut 0 bases from V and 4 bases from J, with 12 bases between. Germline V gene lookup returns CDR1 SGHDN and CDR2 FVKESK. The CDR3 DNA is TGTGCCAGCAGCCAAGATTTCGGACAGCCCACTGAAGCTTTCTTT. This sequence encodes CASSQDFGQPTEAFF.

The chain joins TRBV5-4 to TRBJ2-1, with D perhaps matching TRBD1 (5 bases). The V end lost 7 bases, the J end lost 6 bases, and 17 bases lay between the germline ends. Germline CDR1 and CDR2: SGHNT and YYREEE (reference sequence). The CDR3 covers 14 residues. For the CDR3, the DNA is TGTGCCAGCCGCACGGCAGGGTCCCCCAATGAGCAGTTCTTC. This encodes CASRTAGSPNEQFF.

The CDR3 bases are TGTGCCAGCACGACCCCCCTGAGAGACATTAATGAAAAACTGTTTTTT. Translated, it gives CASTTPLRDINEKLFF. V gene TRBV6-6 combines with J gene TRBJ1-4; D not certain. The CDR3 totals 16 residues. CDR1 is MNHNY and CDR2 is SVGAGI in the germline V gene (reference sequence). V shed 7 bases and J shed 4 bases, with 19 bases lying between them.

The rearrangement links TRBV19 to TRBJ1-2, with 7 bases aligning to TRBD1. This CDR3 region has 14 residues. Germline V CDR1 and CDR2: LNHDA, SQIVND (reference sequence). Trimming removed 5 bases from V and 0 bases from J; junction bases left unmatched: 3. CDR3 sequence reads: CASSVQGPNYGYTF. The CDR3 DNA reads as TGTGCCAGTAGTGTACAGGGGCCTAACTATGGCTACACCTTC.

The genes are TRBV6-6 and TRBJ1-5; D is unresolved. The length of the CDR3 is 14 residues. The V gene lost 8 bases and the J gene lost 1 base, with 12 bases spanning the gap. CDR1 MNHNY and CDR2 SVGAGI come from the germline V gene (reference sequence). The CDR3 nucleotides read TGTGCCAGCCGGGTGTTTGGCAGCAATCAGCCCCAGCATTTT. Translation: CASRVFGSNQPQHF.

With regard to this clone: At one boundary the junction diverges from the germline segment, which might be a read error. The chain joins TRBV19 to TRBJ2-5; 10 bases are a match to TRBD1. This CDR3 is 15 amino acids long. The germline V gene encodes CDR1 LNHDA and CDR2 SQIVND (reference sequence). Here the CDR3 DNA reads TGTGCCGGTAGTAAGGGACAGGGGTACCAAGAGACCCAGTACTTC. It codes for CAGSKGQGYQETQYF. The full variable domain, with the rest looked up from reference TRBV19 and TRBJ2-5, is DGGITQSPKYLFRKEGQNVTLSCEQNLNHDAMYWYRQDPGQGLRLIYYSQIVNDFQKGDIAEGYSVSREKKESFPLTVTSAQKNPTAFYLCAGSKGQGYQETQYFGPGTRLLVL.

The J gene is TRBJ2-5, the V gene TRBV7-9; 10 nucleotides align to TRBD2. Germline lookup yields CDR1 SEHNR and CDR2 FQNEAQ (reference sequence). The CDR3 totals 15 residues. J gave up 5 bases and V 1 base, and 4 bases lay outside the gene matches. As DNA, the CDR3 is TGTGCCAGCAGCTTAGTTCGGGGACTAGCGGAGACCCAGTACTTC. Encoded protein: CASSLVRGLAETQYF.

The CDR3 region is CASSRQGLQWWGYTF. DNA of the CDR3: TGTGCCAGTAGTCGTCAGGGGTTGCAGTGGTGGGGCTACACCTTC. This sequence joins TRBV19 and TRBJ1-2, with D maybe TRBD1 (6 bases). The germline gives CDR1 LNHDA, CDR2 SQIVND (reference sequence). Trimming pared 5 bases from V and 8 bases from J, leaving 21 bases between. This CDR3 region has 15 residues.

This clone came up once. The chain carries TRBV15 and TRBJ2-7; TRBD1 agrees at 9 bases. J lost 2 bases, V lost 6 bases, and 8 bases had no gene match. The CDR3 loop spans 15 amino acids. The V gene's germline CDR1 is LNHNV and CDR2 YYDKDF (reference sequence). The CDR3 nucleotides read TGTGCCACCAGACCAGCCGGGACAGGGACCTACGAGCAGTACTTC. It specifies CATRPAGTGTYEQYF.

This rearrangement joins TRBV23-1 to TRBJ2-5; a possible D gene is TRBD1 (8 bases). TRBV23-1 is recorded as an ORF, its role being uncertain. The CDR3 contains 15 residues. V was cut by 3 bases and J by 4 bases, with 15 bases left in between. The CDR3 DNA sequence: TGCGCCAGCAGTCATCAGGACAGGGAGGGAGAGACCCAGTACTTC. As protein: CASSHQDREGETQYF.

This chain connects TRBV7-7 to TRBJ2-5; TRBD1 agrees at 9 bases. This CDR3 is built from 15 residues. Germline V CDR1 and CDR2: SSHAT, FNYEAQ (reference sequence). With 5 bases clipped from V and 2 bases from J, the junction kept 6 bases outside the gene matches. CDR3 residues: CASSTGTGLQETQYF. CDR3 in DNA: TGTGCCAGCAGCACAGGGACAGGGCTTCAAGAGACCCAGTACTTC.

CDR3 sequence (DNA): TGTGCCAGCAGCTTAGAGGGACTGTCCACAGATACGCAGTATTTT. Residues: CASSLEGLSTDTQYF. The V gene is TRBV7-2, the J gene TRBJ2-3, with D possibly matching TRBD2 (6 bases). Between the trimmed V and J ends, which lost 1 base and 2 bases, there was a span of 10 bases. This CDR3 is built from 15 residues. From germline, CDR1 is SGHTA and CDR2 FQGNSA. The whole variable domain, remainder taken from reference TRBV7-2 and TRBJ2-3, is GAGVSQSPSNKVTEKGKDVELRCDPISGHTALYWYRQSLGQGLEFLIYFQGNSAPDKSGLPSDRFSAERTGGSVSTLTIQRTQQEDSAVYLCASSLEGLSTDTQYFGPGTRLTVL.

This chain joins TRBV20-1 and TRBJ2-3; D call uncertain. Germline CDR1 reads DFQATT; CDR2 reads SNEGSKA (reference sequence). The CDR3 is made up of 11 amino acids. V lost 4 bases and J lost 6, with 8 bases in between. CDR3 nucleotide sequence: TGCAGTGCTATCAAAGCGGATACGCAGTATTTT. Encoded protein: CSAIKADTQYF.

The chain uses TRBV11-2 and TRBJ2-2; D is perhaps TRBD1 (5 bases). The CDR3 runs 14 residues. The germline V and J ends were trimmed by 8 bases and 4 bases, with 14 bases remaining between them. Germline loops: CDR1 SGHAT, CDR2 FQNNGV. As DNA, the CDR3 is TGTGCCAGCTATTTGTGGCAGGGCACCGGGGAGCTGTTTTTT. It encodes CASYLWQGTGELFF.

The gene calls are TRBV18 and TRBJ2-3; 13 bases match TRBD2. Unmatched junction bases numbered 9, after V lost 2 bases and J lost 4 bases. The CDR3 contains 18 residues. The germline gives CDR1 KGHSH, CDR2 LQKENI. The CDR3, as DNA: TGTGCCAGCTCACCATCCGGGACTAGCGGGGAAGCTTCAGATACGCAGTATTTT. Amino acid sequence: CASSPSGTSGEASDTQYF. The whole variable domain, filled in from reference TRBV18 and TRBJ2-3, reads NAGVMQNPRHLVRRRGQEARLRCSPMKGHSHVYWYRQLPEEGLKFMVYLQKENIIDESGMPKERFSAEFPKEGPSILRIQQVVRGDSAAYFCASSPSGTSGEASDTQYFGPGTRLTVL.

CDR3 loop: CASSGGHPDAQETQYF. The CDR3 DNA reads as TGTGCCAGCAGCGGCGGGCATCCGGATGCCCAAGAGACCCAGTACTTC. This chain links TRBV5-4 with TRBJ2-5; tentatively, D is TRBD2 (5 bases). The CDR3 has 16 residues. Germline V gene lookup returns CDR1 SGHNT and CDR2 YYREEE (reference sequence). Trimming removed 4 bases at V and 1 base at J, with 17 bases between.